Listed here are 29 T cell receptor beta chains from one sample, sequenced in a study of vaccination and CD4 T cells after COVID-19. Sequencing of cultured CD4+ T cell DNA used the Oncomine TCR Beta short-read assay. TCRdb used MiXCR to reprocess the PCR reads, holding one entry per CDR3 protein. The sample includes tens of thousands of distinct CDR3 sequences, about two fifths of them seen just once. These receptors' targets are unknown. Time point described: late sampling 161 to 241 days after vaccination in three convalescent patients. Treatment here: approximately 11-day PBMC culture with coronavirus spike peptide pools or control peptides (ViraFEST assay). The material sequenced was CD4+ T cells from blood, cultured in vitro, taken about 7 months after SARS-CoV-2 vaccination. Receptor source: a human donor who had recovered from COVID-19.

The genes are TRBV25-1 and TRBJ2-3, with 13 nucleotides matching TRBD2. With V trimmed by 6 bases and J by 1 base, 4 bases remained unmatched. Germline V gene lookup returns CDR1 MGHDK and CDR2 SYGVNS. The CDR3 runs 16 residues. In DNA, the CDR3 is TGTGCCAGCAGAGGACTAGCGGGAGTCGGCACAGATACGCAGTATTTT. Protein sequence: CASRGLAGVGTDTQYF.

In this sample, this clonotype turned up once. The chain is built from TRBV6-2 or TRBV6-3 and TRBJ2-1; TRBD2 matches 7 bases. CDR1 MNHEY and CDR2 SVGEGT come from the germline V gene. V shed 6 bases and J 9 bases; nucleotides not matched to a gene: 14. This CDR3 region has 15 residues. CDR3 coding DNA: TGTGCCAGCAGCTGGACTAGTGGCTTGTACGCTGAGCAGTTCTTC. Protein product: CASSWTSGLYAEQFF.

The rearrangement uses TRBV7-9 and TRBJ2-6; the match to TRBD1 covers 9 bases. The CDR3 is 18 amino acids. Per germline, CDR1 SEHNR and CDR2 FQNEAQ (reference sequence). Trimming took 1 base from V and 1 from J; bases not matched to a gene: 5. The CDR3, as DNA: TGTGCCAGCAGCTTAGGCACAGGGGGCGGTTCTGGGGCCAACGTCCTGACTTTC. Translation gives CASSLGTGGGSGANVLTF.

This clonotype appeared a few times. CDR3 in amino acids: CASSQGQHQETQYF. DNA for the CDR3: TGTGCCAGCAGCCAGGGACAGCACCAAGAGACCCAGTACTTC. V gene TRBV4-2 combines with J gene TRBJ2-5; 7 nucleotides align to TRBD1. The germline CDR1 and CDR2 sequences are LGHNA and YNFKEQ. The CDR3 is 14 amino acids. Trimming removed 3 bases from V and 0 bases from J; junction bases left unmatched: 1.

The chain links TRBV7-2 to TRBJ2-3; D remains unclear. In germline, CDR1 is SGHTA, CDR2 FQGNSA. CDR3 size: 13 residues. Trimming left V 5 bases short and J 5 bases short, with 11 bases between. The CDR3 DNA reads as TGTGCCAGCAGCCGTCAGTATAGAGATACGCAGTATTTT. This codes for CASSRQYRDTQYF.

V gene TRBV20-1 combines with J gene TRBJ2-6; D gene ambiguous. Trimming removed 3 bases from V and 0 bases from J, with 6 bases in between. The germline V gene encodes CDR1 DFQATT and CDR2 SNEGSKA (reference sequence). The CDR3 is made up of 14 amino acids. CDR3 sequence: CSARKHSGANVLTF. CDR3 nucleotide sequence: TGCAGTGCTAGGAAACACTCTGGGGCCAACGTCCTGACTTTC.

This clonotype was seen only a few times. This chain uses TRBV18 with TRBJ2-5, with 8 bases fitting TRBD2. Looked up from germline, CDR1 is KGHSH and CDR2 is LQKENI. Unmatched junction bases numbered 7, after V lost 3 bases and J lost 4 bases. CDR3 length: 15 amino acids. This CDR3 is CASSPPRGGLETQYF. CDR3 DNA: TGTGCCAGCTCACCCCCCCGGGGGGGTCTAGAGACCCAGTACTTC. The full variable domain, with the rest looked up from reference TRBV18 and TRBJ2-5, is NAGVMQNPRHLVRRRGQEARLRCSPMKGHSHVYWYRQLPEEGLKFMVYLQKENIIDESGMPKERFSAEFPKEGPSILRIQQVVRGDSAAYFCASSPPRGGLETQYFGPGTRLLVL.

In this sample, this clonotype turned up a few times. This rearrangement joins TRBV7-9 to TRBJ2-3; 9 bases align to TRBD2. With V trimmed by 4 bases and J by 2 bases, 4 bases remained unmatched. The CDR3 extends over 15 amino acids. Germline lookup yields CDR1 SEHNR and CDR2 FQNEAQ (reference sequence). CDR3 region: CASSSLAGTTDTQYF. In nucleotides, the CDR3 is TGTGCCAGCAGCTCCCTAGCGGGGACCACAGATACGCAGTATTTT.

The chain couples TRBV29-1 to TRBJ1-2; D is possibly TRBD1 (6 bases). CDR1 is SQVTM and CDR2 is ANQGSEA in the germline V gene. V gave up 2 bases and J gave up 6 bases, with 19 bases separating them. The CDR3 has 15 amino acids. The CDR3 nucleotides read TGCAGCGTTGAAACCGGGGACACGGGAGGGGATGGCTACACCTTC. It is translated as CSVETGDTGGDGYTF.

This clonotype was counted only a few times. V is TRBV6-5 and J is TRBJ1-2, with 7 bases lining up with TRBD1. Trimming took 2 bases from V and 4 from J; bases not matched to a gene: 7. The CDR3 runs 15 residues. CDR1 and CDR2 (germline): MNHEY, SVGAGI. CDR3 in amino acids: CASSYTGRQGYGYTF. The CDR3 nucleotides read TGTGCCAGCAGTTACACGGGTAGACAGGGCTATGGCTACACCTTC.

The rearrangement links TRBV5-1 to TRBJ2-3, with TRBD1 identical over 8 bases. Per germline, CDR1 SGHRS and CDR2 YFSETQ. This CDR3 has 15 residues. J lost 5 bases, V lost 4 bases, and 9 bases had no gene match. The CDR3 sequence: CASSRQGQEIDTQYF. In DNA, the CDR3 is TGCGCCAGCAGCCGCCAGGGACAGGAGATAGATACGCAGTATTTT.

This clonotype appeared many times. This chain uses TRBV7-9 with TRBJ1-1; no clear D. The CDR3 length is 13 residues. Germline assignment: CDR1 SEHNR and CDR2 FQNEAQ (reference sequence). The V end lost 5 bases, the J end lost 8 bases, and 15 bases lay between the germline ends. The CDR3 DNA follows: TGTGCCAGCAGCCGATACCCGGCAGTCGAAGCTTTCTTT. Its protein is CASSRYPAVEAFF.

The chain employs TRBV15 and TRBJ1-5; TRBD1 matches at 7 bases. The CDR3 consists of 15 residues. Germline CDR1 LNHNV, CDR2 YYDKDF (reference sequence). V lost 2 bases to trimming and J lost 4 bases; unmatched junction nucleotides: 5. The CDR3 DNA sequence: TGTGCCACCAGCAGAACCGGGACAGAGAATCAGCCCCAGCATTTT. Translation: CATSRTGTENQPQHF.

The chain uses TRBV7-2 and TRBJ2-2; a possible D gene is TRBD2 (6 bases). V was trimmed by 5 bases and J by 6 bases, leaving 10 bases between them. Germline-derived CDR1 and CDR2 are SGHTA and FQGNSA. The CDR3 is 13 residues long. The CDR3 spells CASSPTGAGELFF. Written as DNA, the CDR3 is TGTGCCAGCAGCCCTACGGGGGCCGGGGAGCTGTTTTTT.

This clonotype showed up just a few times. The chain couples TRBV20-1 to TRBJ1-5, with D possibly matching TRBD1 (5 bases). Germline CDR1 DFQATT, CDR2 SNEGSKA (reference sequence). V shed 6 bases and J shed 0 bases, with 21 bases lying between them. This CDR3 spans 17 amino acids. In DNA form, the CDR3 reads TGCAGTGCCTCGGTACAGGAAAACCTTTATAGCAATCAGCCCCAGCATTTT. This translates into CSASVQENLYSNQPQHF.

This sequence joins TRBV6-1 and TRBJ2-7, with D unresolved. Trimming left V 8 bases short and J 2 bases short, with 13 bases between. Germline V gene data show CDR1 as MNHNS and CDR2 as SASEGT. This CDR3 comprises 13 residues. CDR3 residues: CASAEPPAYEQYF. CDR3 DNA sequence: TGTGCCAGCGCGGAGCCCCCGGCCTACGAGCAGTACTTC.

CDR3 sequence reads: CASSPPWTSTDTQYF. For the CDR3, the DNA is TGTGCCAGCAGCCCCCCTTGGACTAGCACAGATACGCAGTATTTT. The chain combines TRBV11-3 with TRBJ2-3, with a tentative D call TRBD2 (5 bases). CDR1 is SGHNT, CDR2 YENEEA, per germline. V lost 5 bases and J lost 0, with 12 bases in between. The CDR3 spans 15 residues.

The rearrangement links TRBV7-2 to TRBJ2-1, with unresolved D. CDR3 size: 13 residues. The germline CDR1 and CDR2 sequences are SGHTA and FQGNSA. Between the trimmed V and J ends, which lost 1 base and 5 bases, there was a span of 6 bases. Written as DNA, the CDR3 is TGTGCCAGCAGCTTAGATCGGGACAATGAGCAGTTCTTC. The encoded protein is CASSLDRDNEQFF.

This CDR3 is CASSEGAGGYEKLFF. CDR3 bases: TGTGCCAGCAGCGAGGGGGCAGGGGGCTATGAAAAACTGTTTTTT. V gene TRBV7-9 combines with J gene TRBJ1-4; 8 nucleotides line up with TRBD1. V lost 5 bases to trimming and J lost 6 bases; unmatched junction nucleotides: 8. The germline V gene has CDR1 SEHNR and CDR2 FQNEAQ (reference sequence). The CDR3 is 15 amino acids.

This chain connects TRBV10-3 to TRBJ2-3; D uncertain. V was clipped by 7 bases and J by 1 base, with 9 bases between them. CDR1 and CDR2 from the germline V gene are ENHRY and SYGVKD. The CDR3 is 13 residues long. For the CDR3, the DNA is TGTGCCATCACATCGTCTGGCACAGATACGCAGTATTTT. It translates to CAITSSGTDTQYF.

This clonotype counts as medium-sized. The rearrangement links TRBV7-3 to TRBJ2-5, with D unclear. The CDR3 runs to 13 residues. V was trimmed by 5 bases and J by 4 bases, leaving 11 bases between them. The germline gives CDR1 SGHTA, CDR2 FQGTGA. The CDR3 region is CASSRTGRETQYF. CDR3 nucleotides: TGTGCCAGCAGCCGAACCGGTCGAGAGACCCAGTACTTC. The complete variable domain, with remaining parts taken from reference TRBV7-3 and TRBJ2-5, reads GAGVSQTPSNKVTEKGKYVELRCDPISGHTALYWYRQSLGQGPEFLIYFQGTGAADDSGLPNDRFFAVRPEGSVSTLKIQRTERGDSAVYLCASSRTGRETQYFGPGTRLLVL.

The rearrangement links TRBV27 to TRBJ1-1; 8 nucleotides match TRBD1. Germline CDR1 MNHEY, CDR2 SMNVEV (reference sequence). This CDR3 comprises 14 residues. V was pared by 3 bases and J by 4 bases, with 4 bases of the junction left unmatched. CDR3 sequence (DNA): TGTGCCAGCAGTTTGGTGACAGGGGTCACTGAAGCTTTCTTT. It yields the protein CASSLVTGVTEAFF.

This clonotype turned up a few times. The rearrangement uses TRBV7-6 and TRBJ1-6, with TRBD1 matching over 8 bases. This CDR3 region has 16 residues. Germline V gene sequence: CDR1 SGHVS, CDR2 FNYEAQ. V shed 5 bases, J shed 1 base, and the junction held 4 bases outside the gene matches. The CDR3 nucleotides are TGTGCCAGCAGCCCACGGACAGGGTCCTATAATTCACCCCTCCACTTT. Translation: CASSPRTGSYNSPLHF.

The DNA for the CDR3 is TGCAGTGCTAGAGATCCGGGACAGGGTGGCACAGATACGCAGTATTTT. The encoded protein is CSARDPGQGGTDTQYF. This chain connects TRBV20-1 to TRBJ2-3; 9 positions agree with TRBD1. The CDR3 is made up of 16 amino acids. V lost 0 bases, J lost 1 base, and 5 bases stayed unmatched. CDR1 is DFQATT, CDR2 SNEGSKA, per germline (reference sequence).

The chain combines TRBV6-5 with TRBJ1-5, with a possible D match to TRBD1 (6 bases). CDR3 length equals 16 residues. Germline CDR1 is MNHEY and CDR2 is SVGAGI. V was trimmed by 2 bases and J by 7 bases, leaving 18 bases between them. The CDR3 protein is CASSYAVGGGGQPQHF. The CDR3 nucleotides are TGTGCCAGCAGTTACGCAGTAGGGGGAGGAGGGCAGCCCCAGCATTTT.

CDR3 residues: CASSQVHGTSNQPQHF. The DNA for the CDR3 is TGCGCCAGCAGCCAAGTCCATGGAACTAGCAATCAGCCCCAGCATTTT. The chain links TRBV4-1 to TRBJ1-5, with unresolved D. Germline-derived CDR1 and CDR2 are MGHRA and YSYEKL. The V end was cut by 1 base, the J end by 0 bases, with 10 bases between. CDR3 length: 16 residues.

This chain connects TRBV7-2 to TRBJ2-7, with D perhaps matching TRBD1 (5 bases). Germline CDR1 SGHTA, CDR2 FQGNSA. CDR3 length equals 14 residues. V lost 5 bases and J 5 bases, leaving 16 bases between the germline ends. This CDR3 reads CASSLQGGFDEQYF. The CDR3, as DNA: TGTGCCAGCAGCCTCCAGGGTGGTTTTGACGAGCAGTACTTC.

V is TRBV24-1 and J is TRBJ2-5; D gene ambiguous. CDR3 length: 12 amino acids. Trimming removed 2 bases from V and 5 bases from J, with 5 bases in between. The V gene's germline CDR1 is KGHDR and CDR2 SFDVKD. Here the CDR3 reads CATSDSRETQYF. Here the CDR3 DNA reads TGTGCCACCAGTGATTCGCGGGAGACCCAGTACTTC.

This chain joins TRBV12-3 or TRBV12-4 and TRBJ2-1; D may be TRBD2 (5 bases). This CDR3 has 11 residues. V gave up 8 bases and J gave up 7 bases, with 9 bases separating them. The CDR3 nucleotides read TGTGCCAGCCGAGGAGGTAATGAGCAGTTCTTC. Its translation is CASRGGNEQFF.